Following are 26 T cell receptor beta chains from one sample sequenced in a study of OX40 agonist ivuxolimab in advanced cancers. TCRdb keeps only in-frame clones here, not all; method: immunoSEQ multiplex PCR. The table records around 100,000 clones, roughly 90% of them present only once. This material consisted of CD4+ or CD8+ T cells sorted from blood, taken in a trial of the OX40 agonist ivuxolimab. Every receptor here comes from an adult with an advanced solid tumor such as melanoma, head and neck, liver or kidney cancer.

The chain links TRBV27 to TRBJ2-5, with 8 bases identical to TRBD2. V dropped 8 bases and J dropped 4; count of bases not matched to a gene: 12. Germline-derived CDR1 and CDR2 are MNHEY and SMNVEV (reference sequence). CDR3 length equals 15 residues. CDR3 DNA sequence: TGTGCCAGCGCCCTCGGGGGGGTCCTCCGAGAGACCCAGTACTTC. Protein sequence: CASALGGVLRETQYF.

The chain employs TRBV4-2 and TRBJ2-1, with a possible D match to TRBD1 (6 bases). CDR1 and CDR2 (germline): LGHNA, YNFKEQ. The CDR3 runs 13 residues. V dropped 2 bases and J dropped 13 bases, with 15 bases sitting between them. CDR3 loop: CASSQPERQVQFF. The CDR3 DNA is TGTGCCAGCAGCCAACCCGAAAGACAGGTCCAGTTCTTC.

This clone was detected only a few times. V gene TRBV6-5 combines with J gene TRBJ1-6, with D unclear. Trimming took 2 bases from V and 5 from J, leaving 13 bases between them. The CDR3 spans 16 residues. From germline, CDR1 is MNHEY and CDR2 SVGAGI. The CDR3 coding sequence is TGTGCCAGCAGTTACGCAGGACGGCTTAATAATTCACCCCTCCACTTT. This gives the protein CASSYAGRLNNSPLHF.

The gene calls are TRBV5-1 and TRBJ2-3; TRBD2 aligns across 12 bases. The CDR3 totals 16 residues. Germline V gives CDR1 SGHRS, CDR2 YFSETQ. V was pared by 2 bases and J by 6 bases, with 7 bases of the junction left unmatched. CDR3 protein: CASSFLAGGPSDTQYF. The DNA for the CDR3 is TGCGCCAGCAGCTTTCTAGCGGGAGGGCCTTCGGATACGCAGTATTTT.

The CDR3 region has the DNA TGTGCCAGCAGCTCAACAGGGGGGCCGGTCGAAAAACTGTTTTTT. Translating gives CASSSTGGPVEKLFF. The V and J genes are TRBV5-4 and TRBJ1-4; 8 bases are shared with TRBD1. V gave up 3 bases and J gave up 8 bases; unmatched junction bases: 9. Per germline, CDR1 SGHNT and CDR2 YYREEE (reference sequence). The CDR3 has 15 amino acids.

The CDR3 spells CASSLGWGSEAFF. For the CDR3, the DNA is TGTGCCAGCAGTTTGGGTTGGGGGTCTGAAGCTTTCTTT. The chain is built from TRBV28 and TRBJ1-1, with D perhaps matching TRBD1 (5 bases). Trimming stripped 3 bases from V and 6 bases from J, with 11 bases between. CDR3 size: 13 residues. Germline assignment: CDR1 MDHEN and CDR2 SYDVKM.

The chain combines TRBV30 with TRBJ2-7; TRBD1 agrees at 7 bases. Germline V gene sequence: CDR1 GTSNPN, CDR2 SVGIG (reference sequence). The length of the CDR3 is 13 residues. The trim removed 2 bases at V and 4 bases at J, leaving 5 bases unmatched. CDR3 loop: CAWSSQGRYEQYF. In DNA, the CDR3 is TGTGCCTGGAGTTCACAGGGGCGGTACGAGCAGTACTTC.

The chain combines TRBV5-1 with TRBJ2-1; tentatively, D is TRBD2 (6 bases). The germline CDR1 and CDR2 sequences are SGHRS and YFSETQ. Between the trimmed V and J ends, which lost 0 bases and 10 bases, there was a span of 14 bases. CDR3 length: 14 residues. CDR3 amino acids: CASSLDGGTGEQFF. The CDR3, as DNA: TGCGCCAGCAGCTTGGATGGCGGGACGGGAGAGCAGTTCTTC.

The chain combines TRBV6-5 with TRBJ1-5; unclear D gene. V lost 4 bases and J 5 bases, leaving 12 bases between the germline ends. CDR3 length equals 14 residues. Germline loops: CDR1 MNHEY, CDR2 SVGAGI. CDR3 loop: CASSSPGPDQPQHF. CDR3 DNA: TGTGCCAGCAGTTCCCCGGGTCCTGATCAGCCCCAGCATTTT.

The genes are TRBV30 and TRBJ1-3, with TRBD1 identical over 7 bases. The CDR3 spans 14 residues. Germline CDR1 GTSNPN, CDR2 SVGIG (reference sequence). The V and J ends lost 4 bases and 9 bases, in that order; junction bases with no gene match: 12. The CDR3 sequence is CAWTQTGTRSTIYF. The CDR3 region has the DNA TGTGCCTGGACTCAGACAGGGACCCGAAGCACCATATATTTT.

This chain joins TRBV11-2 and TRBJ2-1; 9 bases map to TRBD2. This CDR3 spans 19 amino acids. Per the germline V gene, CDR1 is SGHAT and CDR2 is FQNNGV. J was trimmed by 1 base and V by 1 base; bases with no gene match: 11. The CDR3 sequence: CASSLVGSGSLGSYNEQFF. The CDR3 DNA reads TGTGCCAGCAGCTTAGTTGGTAGCGGGAGCTTGGGTTCCTACAATGAGCAGTTCTTC.

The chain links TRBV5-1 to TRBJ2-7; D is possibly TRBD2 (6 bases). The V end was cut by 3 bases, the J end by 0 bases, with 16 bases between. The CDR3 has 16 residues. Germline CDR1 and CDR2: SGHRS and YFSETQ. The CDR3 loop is CASSWPRDSISYEQYF. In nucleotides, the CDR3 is TGCGCCAGCAGCTGGCCCCGGGACTCGATCTCCTACGAGCAGTACTTC.

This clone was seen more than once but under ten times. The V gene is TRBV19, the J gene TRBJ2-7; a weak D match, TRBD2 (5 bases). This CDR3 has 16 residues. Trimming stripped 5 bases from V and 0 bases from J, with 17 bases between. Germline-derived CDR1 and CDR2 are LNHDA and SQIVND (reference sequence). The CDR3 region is CASSPHLSGTSYEQYF. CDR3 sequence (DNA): TGTGCCAGTAGTCCACATCTCAGCGGCACCTCCTACGAGCAGTACTTC.

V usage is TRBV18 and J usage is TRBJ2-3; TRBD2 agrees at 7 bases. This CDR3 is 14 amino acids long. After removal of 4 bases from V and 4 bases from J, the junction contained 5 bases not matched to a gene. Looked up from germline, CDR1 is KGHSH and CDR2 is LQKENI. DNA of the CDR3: TGTGCCAGCTCACACGGACTAGTTCCAGATACGCAGTATTTT. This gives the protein CASSHGLVPDTQYF.

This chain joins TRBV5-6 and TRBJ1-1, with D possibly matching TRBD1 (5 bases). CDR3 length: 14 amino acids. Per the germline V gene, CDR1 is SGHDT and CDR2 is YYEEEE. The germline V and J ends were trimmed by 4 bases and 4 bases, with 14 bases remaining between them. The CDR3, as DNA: TGTGCCAGCAGCCCTCCCAGTGGGGGCACTGAAGCTTTCTTT. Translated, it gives CASSPPSGGTEAFF.

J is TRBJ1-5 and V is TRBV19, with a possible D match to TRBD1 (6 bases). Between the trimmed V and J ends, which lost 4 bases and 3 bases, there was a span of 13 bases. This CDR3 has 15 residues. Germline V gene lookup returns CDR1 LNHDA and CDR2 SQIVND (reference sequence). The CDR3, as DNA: TGTGCCAGTAGTACCAGAACAGGGACCAATCAGCCCCAGCATTTT. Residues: CASSTRTGTNQPQHF.

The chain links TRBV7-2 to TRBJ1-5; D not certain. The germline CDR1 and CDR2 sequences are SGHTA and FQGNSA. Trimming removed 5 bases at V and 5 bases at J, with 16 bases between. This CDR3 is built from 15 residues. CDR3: CASSVTNGRDQPQHF. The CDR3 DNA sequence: TGTGCCAGCAGCGTAACGAATGGTAGGGATCAGCCCCAGCATTTT.

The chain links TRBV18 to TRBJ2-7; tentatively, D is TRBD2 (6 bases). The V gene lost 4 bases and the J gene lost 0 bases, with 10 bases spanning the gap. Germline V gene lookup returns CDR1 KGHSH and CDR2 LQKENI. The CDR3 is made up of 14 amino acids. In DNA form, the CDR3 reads TGTGCCAGCTCACTGGAGCGGGCCTCCTACGAGCAGTACTTC. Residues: CASSLERASYEQYF.

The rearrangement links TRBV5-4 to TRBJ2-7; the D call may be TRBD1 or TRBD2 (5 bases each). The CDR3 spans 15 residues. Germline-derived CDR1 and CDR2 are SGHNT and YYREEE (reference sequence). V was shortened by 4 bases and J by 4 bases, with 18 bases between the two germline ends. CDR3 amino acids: CASSPGTSLSYEQYF. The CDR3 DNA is TGTGCCAGCAGCCCGGGGACCTCTCTCTCGTACGAGCAGTACTTC.

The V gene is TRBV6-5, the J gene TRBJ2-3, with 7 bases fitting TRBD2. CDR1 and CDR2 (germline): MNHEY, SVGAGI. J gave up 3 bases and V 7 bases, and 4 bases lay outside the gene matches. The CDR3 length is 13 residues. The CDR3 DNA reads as TGTGCCAGCACCAGCGGGGATACAGATACGCAGTATTTT. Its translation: CASTSGDTDTQYF.

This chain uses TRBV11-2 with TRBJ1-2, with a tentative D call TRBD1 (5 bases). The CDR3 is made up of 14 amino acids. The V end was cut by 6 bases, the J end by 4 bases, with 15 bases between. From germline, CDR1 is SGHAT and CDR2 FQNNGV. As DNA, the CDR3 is TGTGCCAGCAGTCCGGGAGGGGTGACCTATGGCTACACCTTC. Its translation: CASSPGGVTYGYTF.

This chain's CDR3 is CARSLVSGNYEQYF. The CDR3 coding sequence is TGTGCCAGAAGCTTGGTTTCGGGGAACTACGAGCAGTACTTC. V and J are TRBV5-3 and TRBJ2-7; tentative D call: TRBD2 (5 bases). TRBV5-3 is filed as an ORF, its function uncertain. CDR3 length: 14 amino acids. V was trimmed by 0 bases and J by 3 bases, leaving 10 bases between them.

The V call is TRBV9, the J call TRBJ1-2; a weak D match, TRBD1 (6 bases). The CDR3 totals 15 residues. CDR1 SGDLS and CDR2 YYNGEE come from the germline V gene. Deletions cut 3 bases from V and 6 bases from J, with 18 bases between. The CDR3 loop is CASSAAGARVDGYTF. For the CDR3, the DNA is TGTGCCAGCAGCGCAGCGGGGGCCAGGGTGGATGGCTACACCTTC.

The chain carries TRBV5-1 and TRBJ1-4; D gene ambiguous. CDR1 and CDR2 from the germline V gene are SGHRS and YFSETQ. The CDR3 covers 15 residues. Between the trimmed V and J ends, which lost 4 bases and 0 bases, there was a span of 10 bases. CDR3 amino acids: CASSLTPSTNEKLFF. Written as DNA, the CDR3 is TGCGCCAGCAGCCTGACACCTTCAACTAATGAAAAACTGTTTTTT.

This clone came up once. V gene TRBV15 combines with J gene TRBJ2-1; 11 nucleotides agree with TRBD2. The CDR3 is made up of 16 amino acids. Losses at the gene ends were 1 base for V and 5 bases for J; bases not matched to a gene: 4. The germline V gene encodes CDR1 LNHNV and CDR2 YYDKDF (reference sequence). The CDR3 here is CATSRGPSGGNNEQFF. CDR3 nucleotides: TGTGCCACCAGCAGAGGACCTAGCGGGGGGAACAATGAGCAGTTCTTC.

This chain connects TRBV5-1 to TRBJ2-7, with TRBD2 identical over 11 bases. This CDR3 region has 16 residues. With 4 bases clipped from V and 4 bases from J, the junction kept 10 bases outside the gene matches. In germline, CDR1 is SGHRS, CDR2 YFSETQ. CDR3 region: CASSLGTSGRVYEQYF. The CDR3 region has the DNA TGCGCCAGCAGCCTAGGGACTAGCGGTAGGGTTTACGAGCAGTACTTC.